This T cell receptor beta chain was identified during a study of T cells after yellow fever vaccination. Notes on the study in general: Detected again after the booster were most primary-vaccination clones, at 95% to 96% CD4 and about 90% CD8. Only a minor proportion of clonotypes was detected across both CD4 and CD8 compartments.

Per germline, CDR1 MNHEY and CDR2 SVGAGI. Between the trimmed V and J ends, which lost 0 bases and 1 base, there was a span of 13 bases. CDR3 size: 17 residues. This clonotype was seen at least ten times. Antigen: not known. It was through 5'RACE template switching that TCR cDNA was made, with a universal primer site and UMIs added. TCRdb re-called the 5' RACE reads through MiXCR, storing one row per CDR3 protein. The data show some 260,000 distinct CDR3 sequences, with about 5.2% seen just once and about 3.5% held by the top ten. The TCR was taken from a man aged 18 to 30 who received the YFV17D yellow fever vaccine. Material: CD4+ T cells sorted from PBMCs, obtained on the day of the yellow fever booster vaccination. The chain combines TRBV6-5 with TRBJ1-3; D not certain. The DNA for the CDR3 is TGTGCCAGCAGTTACTCGGACGGGGTTGGATCTGGAAACACCATATATTTT. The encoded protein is CASSYSDGVGSGNTIYF.